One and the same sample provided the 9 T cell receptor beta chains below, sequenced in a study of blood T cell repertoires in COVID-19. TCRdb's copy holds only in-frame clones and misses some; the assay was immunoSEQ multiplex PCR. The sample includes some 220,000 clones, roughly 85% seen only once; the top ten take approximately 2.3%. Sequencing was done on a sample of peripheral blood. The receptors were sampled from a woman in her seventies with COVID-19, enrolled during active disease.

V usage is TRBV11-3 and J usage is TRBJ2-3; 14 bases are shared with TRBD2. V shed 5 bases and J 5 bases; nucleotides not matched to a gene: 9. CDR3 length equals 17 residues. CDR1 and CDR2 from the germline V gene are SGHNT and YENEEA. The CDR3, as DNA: TGTGCCAGCAGCAGAAGACTAGCGGGGGGGCGTAGAGATACGCAGTATTTT. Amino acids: CASSRRLAGGRRDTQYF.

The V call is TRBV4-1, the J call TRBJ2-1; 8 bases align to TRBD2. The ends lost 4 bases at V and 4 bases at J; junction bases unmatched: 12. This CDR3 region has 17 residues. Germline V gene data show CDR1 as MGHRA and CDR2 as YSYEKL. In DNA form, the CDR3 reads TGCGCCAGCAGCCCATCTAATATAGCGGGGAAATACAATGAGCAGTTCTTC. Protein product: CASSPSNIAGKYNEQFF.

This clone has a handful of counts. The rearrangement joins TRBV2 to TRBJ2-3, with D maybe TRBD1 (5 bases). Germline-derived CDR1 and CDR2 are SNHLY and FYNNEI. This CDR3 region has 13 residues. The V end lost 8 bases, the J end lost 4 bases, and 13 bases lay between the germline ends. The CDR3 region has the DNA TGTGCCAGCCAGACAGCCCCGGCAGATACGCAGTATTTT. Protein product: CASQTAPADTQYF.

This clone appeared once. CDR3 DNA: TGCGCCAGCACAGGGGGCAGGGAGCAGTTCTTC. Its translation: CASTGGREQFF. The chain links TRBV10-2 to TRBJ2-1; 8 positions match TRBD1. Looked up from germline, CDR1 is WSHSY and CDR2 is SAAADI. CDR3 length: 11 residues. V was clipped by 7 bases and J by 10 bases; unmatched bases: 3.

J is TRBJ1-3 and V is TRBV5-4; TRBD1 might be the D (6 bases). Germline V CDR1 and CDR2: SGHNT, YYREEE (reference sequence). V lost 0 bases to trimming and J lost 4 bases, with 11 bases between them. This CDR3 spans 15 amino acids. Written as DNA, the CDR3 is TGTGCCAGCAGCTTGGGGACAGTGTACGGAAACACCATATATTTT. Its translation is CASSLGTVYGNTIYF.

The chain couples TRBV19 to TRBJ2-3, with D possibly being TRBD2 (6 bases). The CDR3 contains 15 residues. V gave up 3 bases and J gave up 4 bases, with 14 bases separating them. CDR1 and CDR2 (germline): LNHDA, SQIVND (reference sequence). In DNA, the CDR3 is TGTGCCAGTAGTATTGGAACTAGCAGCGCAGATACGCAGTATTTT. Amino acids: CASSIGTSSADTQYF.

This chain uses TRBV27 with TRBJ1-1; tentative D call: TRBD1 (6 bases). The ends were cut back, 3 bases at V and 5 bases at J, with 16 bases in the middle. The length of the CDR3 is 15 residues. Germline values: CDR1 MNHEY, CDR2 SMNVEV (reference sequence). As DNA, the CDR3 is TGTGCCAGCAGTTTTCGGGGGGCGCGGGTTACTGAAGCTTTCTTT. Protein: CASSFRGARVTEAFF.

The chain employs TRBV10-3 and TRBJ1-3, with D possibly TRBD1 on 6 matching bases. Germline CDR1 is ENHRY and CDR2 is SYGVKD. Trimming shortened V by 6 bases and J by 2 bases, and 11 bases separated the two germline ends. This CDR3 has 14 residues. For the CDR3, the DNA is TGTGCCATCAGAGACACAGGGCCTGGAAACACCATATATTTT. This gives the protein CAIRDTGPGNTIYF.

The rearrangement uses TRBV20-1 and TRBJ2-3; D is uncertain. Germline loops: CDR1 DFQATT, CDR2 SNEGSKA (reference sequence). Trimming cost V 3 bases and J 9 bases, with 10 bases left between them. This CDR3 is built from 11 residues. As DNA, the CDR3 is TGCAGTGCTAGCTCCCCAGGCACGCAGTATTTT. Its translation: CSASSPGTQYF.